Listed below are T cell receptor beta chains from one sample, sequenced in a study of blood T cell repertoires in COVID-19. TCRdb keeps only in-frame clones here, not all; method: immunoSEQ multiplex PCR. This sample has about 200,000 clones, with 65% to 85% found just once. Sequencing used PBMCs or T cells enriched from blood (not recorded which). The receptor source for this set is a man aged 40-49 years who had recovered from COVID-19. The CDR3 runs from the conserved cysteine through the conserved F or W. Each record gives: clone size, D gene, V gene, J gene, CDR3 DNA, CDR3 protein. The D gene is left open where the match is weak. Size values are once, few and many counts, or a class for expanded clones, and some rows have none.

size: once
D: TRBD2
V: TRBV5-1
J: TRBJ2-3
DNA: TGCGCCAGCAGGGGGCGGGGGGCCCACACAGATACGCAGTATTTT
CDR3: CASRGRGAHTDTQYF

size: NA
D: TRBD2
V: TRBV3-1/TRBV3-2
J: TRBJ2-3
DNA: TGTGCCAGCAGCCAAGTTCTGGCTCAGCGGGGGGGGAGCACAGATACGCAGTATTTT
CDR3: CASSQVLAQRGGSTDTQYF

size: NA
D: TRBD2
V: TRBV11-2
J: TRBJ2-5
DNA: TGTGCCAGCAGCTTATCGGCGGGGGAACAAGAGACCCAGTACTTC
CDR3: CASSLSAGEQETQYF

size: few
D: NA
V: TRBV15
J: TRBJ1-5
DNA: TGTGCCACCAGCAGAGATCCACTGCCGAATCAGCCCCAGCATTTT
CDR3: CATSRDPLPNQPQHF

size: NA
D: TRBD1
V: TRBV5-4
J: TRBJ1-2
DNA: TGTGCCAGCAGCTTGGCCGCAGGGGGCGGTGGCTACACCTTC
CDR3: CASSLAAGGGGYTF

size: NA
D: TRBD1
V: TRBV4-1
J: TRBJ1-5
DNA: TGCGCCAGCAGCCTCAGTGGACAGGGGAATCAGCCCCAGCATTTT
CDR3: CASSLSGQGNQPQHF

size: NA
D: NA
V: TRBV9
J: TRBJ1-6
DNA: TGTGCCAGCAGCGTTAAGTCAACGGGATCACCCCTCCACTTT
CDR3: CASSVKSTGSPLHF

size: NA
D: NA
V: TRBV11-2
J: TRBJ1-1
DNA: TGTGCCAGCAGCCGCAGGAGGGGCACTGAAGCTTTCTTT
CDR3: CASSRRRGTEAFF

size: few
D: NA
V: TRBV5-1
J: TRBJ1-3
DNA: TGCGCCAGCAGCTTGGCCTACGGGGGTGGAAACACCATATATTTT
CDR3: CASSLAYGGGNTIYF

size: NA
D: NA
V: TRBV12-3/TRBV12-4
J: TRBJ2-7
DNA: TGTGCCAGCAGGACACAGGACTCCTACGAGCAGTACTTC
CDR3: CASRTQDSYEQYF

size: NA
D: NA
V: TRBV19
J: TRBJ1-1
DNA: TGTGCCAGTAGAGACCGGGGAGGGCCCACTGAAGCTTTCTTT
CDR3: CASRDRGGPTEAFF

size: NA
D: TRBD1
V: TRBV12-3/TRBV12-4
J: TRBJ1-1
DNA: TGTGCCAGCAGTTTAGACGGACAGGGGAGAGCTTTCTTT
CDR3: CASSLDGQGRAFF

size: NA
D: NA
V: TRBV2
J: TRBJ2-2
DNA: TGTGCCAGCAGGACTACTATTCGGACGAACACCGGGGAGCTGTTTTTT
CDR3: CASRTTIRTNTGELFF

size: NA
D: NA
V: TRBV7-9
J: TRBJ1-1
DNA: TGTGCCAGCAGCTTAGACACAGGGAATAGAGGCACTGAAGCTTTCTTT
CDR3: CASSLDTGNRGTEAFF

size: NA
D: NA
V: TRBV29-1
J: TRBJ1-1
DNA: TGCAGCGTGCCCCCCGGGGATGAGAACACTGAAGCTTTCTTT
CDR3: CSVPPGDENTEAFF

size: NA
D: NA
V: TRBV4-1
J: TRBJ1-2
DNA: TGCGCCAGCAGACTTACGGATGGACAGAGTGGCTACACCTTC
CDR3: CASRLTDGQSGYTF

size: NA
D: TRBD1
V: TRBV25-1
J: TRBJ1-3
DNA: TGTGCCAGCAGTCCACAGGGGAGTACCTCTGGAAACACCATATATTTT
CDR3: CASSPQGSTSGNTIYF

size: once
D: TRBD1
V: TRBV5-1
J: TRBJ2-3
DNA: TGCGCCAGCAGCTTAGCAGGGGGCCTCACAGATACGCAGTATTTT
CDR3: CASSLAGGLTDTQYF

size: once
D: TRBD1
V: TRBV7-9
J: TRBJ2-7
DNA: TGTGCCAGCAGCTCCCGGGACAGATCCTACGAGCAGTACTTC
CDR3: CASSSRDRSYEQYF

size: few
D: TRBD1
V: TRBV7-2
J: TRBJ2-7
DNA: TGTGCCAGCAGCTCACGAGGACAGGGGGCAGAAAGCGAGCAGTACTTC
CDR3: CASSSRGQGAESEQYF

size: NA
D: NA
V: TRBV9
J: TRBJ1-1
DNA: TGTGCCAGCAGCGTGGCGGGGGCGACAAGTACTTTTGAAGCTTTCTTT
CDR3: CASSVAGATSTFEAFF

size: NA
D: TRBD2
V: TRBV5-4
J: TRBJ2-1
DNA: TGTGCCAGCAGCTTGGAGCCAAGGACTAGCGGGGGCAACAATGAGCAGTTCTTC
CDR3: CASSLEPRTSGGNNEQFF

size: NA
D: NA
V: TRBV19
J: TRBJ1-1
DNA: TGTGCCAGTAGGGAGGGAGGGCTCACTGAAGCTTTCTTT
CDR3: CASREGGLTEAFF

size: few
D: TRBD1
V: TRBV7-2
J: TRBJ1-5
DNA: TGTGCCAGCAGCTCCCCGGGACAGGGTGGTCAGCCCCAGCATTTT
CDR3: CASSSPGQGGQPQHF

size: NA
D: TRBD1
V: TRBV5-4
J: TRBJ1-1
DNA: TGTGCCAGCAGCTCAGGGGGCGCGGTAGCTTTCTTT
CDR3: CASSSGGAVAFF

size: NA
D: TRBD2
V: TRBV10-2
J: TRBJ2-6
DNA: TGCGCCAGCAGCGGGACTAGCGGGGGACTACCTGGGGCCAACGTCCTGACTTTC
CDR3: CASSGTSGGLPGANVLTF

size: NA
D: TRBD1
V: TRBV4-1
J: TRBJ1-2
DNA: TGCGCCAGCAGCCAAGATTGGGCAGGGGGATTCAGTGGCTACACCTTC
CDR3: CASSQDWAGGFSGYTF

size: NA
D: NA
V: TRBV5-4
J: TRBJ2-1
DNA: TGTGCCAGCAGCTTGTTGGGGGGAGCCTACAATGAGCAGTTCTTC
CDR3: CASSLLGGAYNEQFF

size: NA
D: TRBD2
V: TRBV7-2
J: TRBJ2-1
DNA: TGTGCCAGCAGCTTAGATAGCGGGGGGGCATATGAGCAGTTCTTC
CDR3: CASSLDSGGAYEQFF

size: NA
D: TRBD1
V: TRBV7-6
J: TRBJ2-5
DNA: TGTGCCAGCAGCCCGACAGGGTCGGGGACCCAGTACTTC
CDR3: CASSPTGSGTQYF

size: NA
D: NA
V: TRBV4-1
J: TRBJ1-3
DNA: TGCGCCAGCAGCCACGGGACTGCTCCGAGAGGAAACACCATATATTTT
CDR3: CASSHGTAPRGNTIYF

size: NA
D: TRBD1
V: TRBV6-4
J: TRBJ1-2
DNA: TGTGCCAGCATCGACAGGGTTAAGTTTGGCTACACCTTC
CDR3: CASIDRVKFGYTF

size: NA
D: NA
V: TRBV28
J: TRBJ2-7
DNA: TGTGCCAGCAGCCGCGGACAGCCTCAGGAGCAGTACTTC
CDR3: CASSRGQPQEQYF

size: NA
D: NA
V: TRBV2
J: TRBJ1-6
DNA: TGTGCCAGCAGTGGACCGGGTAACGGCTCACCCCTCCACTTT
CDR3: CASSGPGNGSPLHF

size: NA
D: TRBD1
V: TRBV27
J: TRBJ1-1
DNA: TGTGCCAGCAGTCCGGGGACAGGGGTATTCACTGAAGCTTTCTTT
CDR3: CASSPGTGVFTEAFF

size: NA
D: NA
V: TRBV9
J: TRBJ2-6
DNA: TGTGCCAGCAGCACCGGGTCCCTTGGGGGGGCCAACGTCCTGACTTTC
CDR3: CASSTGSLGGANVLTF